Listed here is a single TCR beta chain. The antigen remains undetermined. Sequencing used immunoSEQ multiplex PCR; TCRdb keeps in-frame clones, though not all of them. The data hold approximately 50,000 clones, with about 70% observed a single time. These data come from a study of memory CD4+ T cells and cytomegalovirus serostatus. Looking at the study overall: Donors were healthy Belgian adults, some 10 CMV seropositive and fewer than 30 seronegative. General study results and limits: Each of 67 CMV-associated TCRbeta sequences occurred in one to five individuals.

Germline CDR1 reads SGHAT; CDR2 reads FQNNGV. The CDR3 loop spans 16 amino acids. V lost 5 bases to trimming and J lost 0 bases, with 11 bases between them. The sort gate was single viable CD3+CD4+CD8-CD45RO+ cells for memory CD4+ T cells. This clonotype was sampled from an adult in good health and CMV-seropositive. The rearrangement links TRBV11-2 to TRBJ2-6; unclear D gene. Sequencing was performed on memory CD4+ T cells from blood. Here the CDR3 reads CASSPPRNSGANVLTF. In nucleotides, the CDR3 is TGTGCCAGCAGCCCTCCTCGAAACTCTGGGGCCAACGTCCTGACTTTC. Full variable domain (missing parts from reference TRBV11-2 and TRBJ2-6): EAGVAQSPRYKIIEKRQSVAFWCNPISGHATLYWYQQILGQGPKLLIQFQNNGVVDDSQLPKDRFSAERLKGVDSTLKIQPAKLEDSAVYLCASSPPRNSGANVLTFGAGSRLTVL.